The clone carrying this T cell receptor beta chain occurred a few times. TCRdb independently ran MiXCR on the PCR reads; one entry per CDR3 protein. The data hold about 8,300 distinct CDR3 sequences, with around a third observed a single time. This entry is derived from a study of molecular identifiers for immune sequencing clone quantification. Germline V gene lookup returns CDR1 MDHEN and CDR2 SYDVKM. The CDR3 contains 15 residues. Trimming removed 3 bases at V and 3 bases at J, with 15 bases between. The sample consisted of naive CD8+ T cells from blood, with Jurkat cell RNA spiked in. Subset reported: FACS-sorted CD8+CD4-CCR7+CD45RA+ naive T cells. V gene TRBV28 combines with J gene TRBJ2-7; maybe TRBD1 (6 bases). This TCR was recovered from a human donor in good health. Some libraries in this study had Jurkat cell RNA spiked in. The CDR3 DNA sequence: TGTGCCAGCAGTTTTGAGGCAGGGGTCCTCTACGAGCAGTACTTC. Encoded protein: CASSFEAGVLYEQYF.